These 18 T cell receptor beta chains were sequenced from one sample in a study of response to subunit inactivated influenza vaccine. One entry per CDR3 protein, called by TCRdb with MiXCR from the RT-PCR reads. The sample lists hundreds of thousands of distinct CDR3 sequences, approximately 24% seen once, with approximately 2% in the top ten. The specimen was CD4+ T cells sorted from PBMCs, collected more than 4 days after vaccination. The receptors derive from a man over 45 who received an inactivated influenza vaccine.

In this sample, this clonotype turned up a few times. V gene TRBV12-3 or TRBV12-4 combines with J gene TRBJ1-6; D might be TRBD1 (6 bases). Trimming pared 6 bases from V and 10 bases from J, leaving 19 bases between. This CDR3 is built from 15 residues. The CDR3 nucleotides read TGTGCCAGCAGGAAGGAGAGGCAGGGGCGCTCACCCCTCCACTTT. This translates into CASRKERQGRSPLHF.

The V call is TRBV11-2, the J call TRBJ2-1; 10 nucleotides match TRBD1. The J segment lost 7 bases and the V segment lost 6 bases, leaving 3 bases of the junction unmatched. Germline loops: CDR1 SGHAT, CDR2 FQNNGV. The CDR3 loop spans 13 amino acids. The CDR3 loop is CASRGQGWNEQFF. For the CDR3, the DNA is TGTGCCAGCAGGGGACAGGGGTGGAATGAGCAGTTCTTC.

Only a few counts were recorded for this clonotype. This chain joins TRBV2 and TRBJ2-1; TRBD2 agrees at 7 bases. The V and J ends lost 6 bases and 4 bases, in that order; junction bases with no gene match: 6. This CDR3 is 14 amino acids long. Germline lookup yields CDR1 SNHLY and CDR2 FYNNEI. The CDR3 loop reads CASRMSGVYNEQFF. In DNA, the CDR3 is TGTGCCAGCAGGATGAGCGGGGTTTACAATGAGCAGTTCTTC. The full variable domain, rest sourced from reference TRBV2 and TRBJ2-1, is EPEVTQTPSHQVTQMGQEVILRCVPISNHLYFYWYRQILGQKVEFLVSFYNNEISEKSEIFDDQFSVERPDGSNFTLKIRSTKLEDSAMYFCASRMSGVYNEQFFGPGTRLTVL.

This clonotype was seen a handful of times. The chain is built from TRBV12-3 or TRBV12-4 and TRBJ1-2, with D possibly TRBD1 on 6 matching bases. Trimming took 5 bases from V and 2 from J, leaving 18 bases between them. CDR3 length: 16 residues. CDR3 nucleotides: TGTGCCAGCAGTAGCCGGTCCGGGGGCAAAAACTATGGCTACACCTTC. This codes for CASSSRSGGKNYGYTF.

This clonotype was observed a few times. CDR3 loop: CASSKTGDYLEQYF. In DNA form, the CDR3 reads TGTGCCAGCAGCAAGACAGGTGACTATCTCGAGCAGTACTTC. This chain joins TRBV11-2 and TRBJ2-7, with TRBD1 as a possible D gene (6 bases). This CDR3 has 14 amino acids. Looked up from germline, CDR1 is SGHAT and CDR2 is FQNNGV. Trimming stripped 5 bases from V and 6 bases from J, with 17 bases between.

Only a few counts were recorded for this clonotype. The rearrangement links TRBV7-9 to TRBJ1-1; the D is unclear. Between the trimmed V and J ends, which lost 4 bases and 0 bases, there was a span of 12 bases. CDR3 size: 15 residues. The germline V gene encodes CDR1 SEHNR and CDR2 FQNEAQ (reference sequence). The CDR3 region is CASSSTPNMNTEAFF. In nucleotides, the CDR3 is TGTGCCAGCAGCTCCACTCCCAACATGAACACTGAAGCTTTCTTT.

The chain joins TRBV6-1 to TRBJ2-7, with 14 positions matching TRBD2. CDR3 size: 14 residues. Germline trimming cut 6 bases from V and 4 bases from J; bases unmatched to any gene: 2. Per the germline V gene, CDR1 is MNHNS and CDR2 is SASEGT. The DNA for the CDR3 is TGTGCCAGCAGGGGACTAGCGGGAGTTTACGAGCAGTACTTC. Encoded protein: CASRGLAGVYEQYF.

The chain recombines TRBV12-3 or TRBV12-4 with TRBJ2-1, with D maybe TRBD1 (6 bases). CDR3 length: 14 amino acids. V lost 8 bases to trimming and J lost 4 bases, with 15 bases between them. CDR3 protein: CASRTGTTYNEQFF. CDR3 sequence (DNA): TGTGCCAGCCGAACCGGGACAACATACAATGAGCAGTTCTTC.

The table lists this clonotype with a few counts. The genes are TRBV29-1 and TRBJ2-3; 7 nucleotides agree with TRBD2. Germline V CDR1 and CDR2: SQVTM, ANQGSEA. Losses at the gene ends were 6 bases for V and 1 base for J; bases not matched to a gene: 7. The CDR3 runs 14 residues. The CDR3 DNA reads as TGCAGCGTAGGACTAGGAGGGGGCACAGATACGCAGTATTTT. As protein: CSVGLGGGTDTQYF.

The rearrangement joins TRBV7-3 to TRBJ2-1; D perhaps matches TRBD1 (6 bases). The CDR3 runs to 13 residues. Germline V gene lookup returns CDR1 SGHTA and CDR2 FQGTGA. The V end lost 5 bases, the J end lost 6 bases, and 11 bases lay between the germline ends. The chain's CDR3 is CASSPRGANEQFF. As DNA, the CDR3 is TGTGCCAGCAGCCCCAGGGGCGCCAATGAGCAGTTCTTC.

V gene TRBV13 combines with J gene TRBJ2-1, with 7 bases that match TRBD2. The CDR3 runs 15 residues. CDR1 and CDR2 (germline): PRHDT, FYEKMQ (reference sequence). Trimming cost V 4 bases and J 5 bases; bases outside gene matches: 8. The CDR3 region is CASSSGRPPHNEQFF. The CDR3 coding sequence is TGTGCCAGCAGCTCCGGGAGGCCCCCCCACAATGAGCAGTTCTTC.

This sequence joins TRBV12-3 or TRBV12-4 and TRBJ1-1; a possible D gene is TRBD1 (5 bases). Between the trimmed V and J ends, which lost 7 bases and 2 bases, there was a span of 17 bases. The CDR3 contains 15 residues. Written as DNA, the CDR3 is TGTGCCAGCAAATTCCAGGGCCAATCTAACACTGAAGCTTTCTTT. Its protein is CASKFQGQSNTEAFF.

The CDR3 loop reads CASSTRRQGERAEQFF. CDR3 DNA sequence: TGTGCCAGCAGTACTCGAAGGCAGGGGGAACGGGCTGAGCAGTTCTTC. The gene calls are TRBV28 and TRBJ2-1, with 7 bases aligning to TRBD1. The V gene end was trimmed by 5 bases and the J gene end by 9 bases; junction bases not matched to a gene: 16. The CDR3 is 16 amino acids. CDR1 and CDR2 (germline): MDHEN, SYDVKM.

There are many counts of this clonotype. The rearrangement joins TRBV3-1 to TRBJ1-1, with unresolved D. The V end was cut by 4 bases, the J end by 5 bases, with 8 bases between. Looked up from germline, CDR1 is LGHDT and CDR2 is YNNKEL (reference sequence). The CDR3 contains 12 residues. CDR3 residues: CASSRSGTEAFF. The CDR3 DNA is TGTGCCAGCAGCCGATCTGGAACTGAAGCTTTCTTT.

In this sample, this clonotype turned up a few times. The gene calls are TRBV29-1 and TRBJ2-3; no clear D. V was pared by 6 bases and J by 0 bases, with 22 bases between. The CDR3 has 17 amino acids. The V gene's germline CDR1 is SQVTM and CDR2 ANQGSEA. The CDR3 protein is CSVARPQPSPSTDTQYF. CDR3 coding DNA: TGCAGCGTAGCAAGACCCCAACCATCACCTAGCACAGATACGCAGTATTTT.

This clonotype was observed many times. The chain joins TRBV5-5 to TRBJ2-7; D may be TRBD1 (6 bases). V was pared by 1 base and J by 7 bases, with 12 bases between. Germline V gene data show CDR1 as SGHKS and CDR2 as YYEKEE (reference sequence). The CDR3 is made up of 13 amino acids. CDR3 loop: CASSLTGIEEQYF. CDR3 in DNA: TGTGCCAGCAGCTTGACAGGGATCGAGGAGCAGTACTTC.

The table lists this clonotype with a few counts. As DNA, the CDR3 is TGTGCCAGCAGTGATGCGGGACAGGGGGCGACCCAGTACTTC. Translating it yields CASSDAGQGATQYF. This chain links TRBV6-1 with TRBJ2-5; TRBD1 agrees at 12 bases. This CDR3 is built from 14 residues. Looked up from germline, CDR1 is MNHNS and CDR2 is SASEGT. J was trimmed by 7 bases and V by 3 bases; bases with no gene match: 3.

This clonotype has more than one count but fewer than ten. This chain uses TRBV5-1 with TRBJ1-5; D not resolved. Trimming took 0 bases from V and 3 from J, leaving 7 bases between them. CDR1 and CDR2 from the germline V gene are SGHRS and YFSETQ. This CDR3 is 14 amino acids long. CDR3 protein: CASSLGDTNQPQHF. CDR3 nucleotides: TGCGCCAGCAGCTTGGGAGACACCAATCAGCCCCAGCATTTT. Full variable domain (missing parts from reference TRBV5-1 and TRBJ1-5): KAGVTQTPRYLIKTRGQQVTLSCSPISGHRSVSWYQQTPGQGLQFLFEYFSETQRNKGNFPGRFSGRQFSNSRSEMNVSTLELGDSALYLCASSLGDTNQPQHFGDGTRLSIL.